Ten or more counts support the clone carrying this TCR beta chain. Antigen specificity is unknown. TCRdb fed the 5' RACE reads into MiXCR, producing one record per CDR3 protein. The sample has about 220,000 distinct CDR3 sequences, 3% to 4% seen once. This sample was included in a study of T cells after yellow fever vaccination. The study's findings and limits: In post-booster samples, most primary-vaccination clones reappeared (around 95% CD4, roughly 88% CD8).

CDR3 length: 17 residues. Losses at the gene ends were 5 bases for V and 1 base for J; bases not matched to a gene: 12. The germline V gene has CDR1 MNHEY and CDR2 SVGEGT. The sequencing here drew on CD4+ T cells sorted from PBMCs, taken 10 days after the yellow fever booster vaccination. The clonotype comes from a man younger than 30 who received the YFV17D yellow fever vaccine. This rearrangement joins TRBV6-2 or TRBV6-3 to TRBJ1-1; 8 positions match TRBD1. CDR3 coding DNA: TGTGCCAGCAGTACCCTCCGCGGACAGGGTGAGAACACTGAAGCTTTCTTT. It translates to CASSTLRGQGENTEAFF.